This T cell receptor beta chain was identified in a study of response to subunit inactivated influenza vaccine. TCRdb re-called the RT-PCR reads through MiXCR, storing one row per CDR3 protein. In the table there are over 450,000 distinct CDR3 sequences, around 13% of which are singletons. General study findings and limits: Each seasonal flu vaccination may recruit only limited new T cells, authors suggested.

The CDR3 runs 14 residues. With V trimmed by 3 bases and J by 9 bases, 10 bases remained unmatched. This clonotype was recorded many times. The target antigen is unknown. The chain carries TRBV12-3 or TRBV12-4 and TRBJ2-5, with TRBD2 matching over 7 bases. The source material was PBMCs from blood, sampled roughly 48 days after vaccination. This receptor was taken from a man between 45 and 60 years old who received an inactivated influenza vaccine. The CDR3 region is CASSFFVREGSQYF. In nucleotides, the CDR3 is TGTGCCAGCAGTTTTTTCGTCAGGGAGGGTTCCCAGTACTTC.